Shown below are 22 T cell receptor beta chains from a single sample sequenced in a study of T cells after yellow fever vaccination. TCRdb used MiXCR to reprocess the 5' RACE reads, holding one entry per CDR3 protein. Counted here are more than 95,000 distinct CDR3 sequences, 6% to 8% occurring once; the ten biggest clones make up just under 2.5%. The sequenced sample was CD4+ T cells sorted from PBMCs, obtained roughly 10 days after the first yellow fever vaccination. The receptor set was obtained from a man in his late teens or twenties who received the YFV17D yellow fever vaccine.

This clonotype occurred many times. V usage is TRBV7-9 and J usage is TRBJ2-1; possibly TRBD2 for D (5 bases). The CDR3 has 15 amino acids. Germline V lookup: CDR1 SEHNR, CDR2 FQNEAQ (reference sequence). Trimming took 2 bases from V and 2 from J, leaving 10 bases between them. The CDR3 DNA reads TGTGCCAGCAGCTTACGCGGGTCTACCTACAATGAGCAGTTCTTC. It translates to CASSLRGSTYNEQFF.

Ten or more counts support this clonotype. The CDR3 nucleotides read TGTGCCAGCAGCTTAGAGGTCAGACAAGAGACCCAGTACTTC. Protein: CASSLEVRQETQYF. The chain couples TRBV7-2 to TRBJ2-5; D gene unclear. V was shortened by 1 base and J by 2 bases, with 8 bases between the two germline ends. Germline V gene data show CDR1 as SGHTA and CDR2 as FQGNSA. This CDR3 comprises 14 residues.

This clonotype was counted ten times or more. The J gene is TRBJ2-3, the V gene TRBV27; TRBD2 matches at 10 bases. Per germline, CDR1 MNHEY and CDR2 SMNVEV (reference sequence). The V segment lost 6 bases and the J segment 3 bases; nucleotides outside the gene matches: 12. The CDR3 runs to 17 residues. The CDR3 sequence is CASRLRSGGAITDTQYF. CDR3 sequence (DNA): TGTGCCAGCAGGCTTAGGAGCGGGGGGGCCATTACAGATACGCAGTATTTT.

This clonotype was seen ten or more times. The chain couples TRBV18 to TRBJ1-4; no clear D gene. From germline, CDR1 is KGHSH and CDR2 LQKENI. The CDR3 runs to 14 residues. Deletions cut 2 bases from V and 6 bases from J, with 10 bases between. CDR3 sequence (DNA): TGTGCCAGCTCACCAGGGTATACGGATGAAAAACTGTTTTTT. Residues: CASSPGYTDEKLFF.

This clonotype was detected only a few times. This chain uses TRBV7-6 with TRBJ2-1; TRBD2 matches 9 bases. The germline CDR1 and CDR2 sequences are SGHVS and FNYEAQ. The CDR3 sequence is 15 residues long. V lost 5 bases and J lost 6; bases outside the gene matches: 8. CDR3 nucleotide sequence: TGTGCCAGCAGCCCCCCGCGGGGGGGGGGCAATGAGCAGTTCTTC. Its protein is CASSPPRGGGNEQFF. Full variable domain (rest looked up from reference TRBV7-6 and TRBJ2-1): GAGVSQSPRYKVTKRGQDVALRCDPISGHVSLYWYRQALGQGPEFLTYFNYEAQQDKSGLPNDRFSAERPEGSISTLTIQRTEQRDSAMYRCASSPPRGGGNEQFFGPGTRLTVL.

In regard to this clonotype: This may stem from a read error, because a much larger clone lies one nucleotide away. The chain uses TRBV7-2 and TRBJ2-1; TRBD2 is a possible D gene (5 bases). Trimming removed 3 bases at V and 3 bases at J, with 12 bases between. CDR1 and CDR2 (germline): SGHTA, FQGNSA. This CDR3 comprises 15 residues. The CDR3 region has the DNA TGTGCCAGCAGCTTTCTTCGGGGAAACTACAATGAGCAGTTCTTC. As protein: CASSFLRGNYNEQFF.

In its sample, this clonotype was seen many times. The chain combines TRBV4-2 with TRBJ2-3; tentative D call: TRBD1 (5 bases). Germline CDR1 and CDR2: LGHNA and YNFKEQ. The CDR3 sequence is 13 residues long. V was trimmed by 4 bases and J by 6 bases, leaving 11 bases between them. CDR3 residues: CASSPRSGDTQYF. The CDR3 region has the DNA TGTGCCAGCAGCCCCCGTTCAGGGGATACGCAGTATTTT.

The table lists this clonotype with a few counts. CDR3 sequence: CATSRDIQGGVHYGYTF. The CDR3 DNA reads as TGTGCCACCAGCAGAGATATACAGGGGGGCGTACACTATGGCTACACCTTC. This sequence joins TRBV15 and TRBJ1-2; 8 bases agree with TRBD1. Losses at the gene ends were 0 bases for V and 3 bases for J; bases not matched to a gene: 9. This CDR3 has 17 residues. The germline gives CDR1 LNHNV, CDR2 YYDKDF (reference sequence).

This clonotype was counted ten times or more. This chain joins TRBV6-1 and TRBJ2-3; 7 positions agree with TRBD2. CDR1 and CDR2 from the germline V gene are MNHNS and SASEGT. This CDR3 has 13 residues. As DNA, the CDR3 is TGTGTTCGCGGTGGCGGGGGAGCAGATACGCAGTATTTT. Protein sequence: CVRGGGGADTQYF.

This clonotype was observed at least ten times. Here the CDR3 DNA reads TGCGCCAGCAGCTTGCCATTGACAGGGGCCGAAGCTTTCTTT. As protein: CASSLPLTGAEAFF. This chain connects TRBV5-1 to TRBJ1-1; 8 positions agree with TRBD1. The J segment lost 8 bases and the V segment lost 1 base, leaving 7 bases of the junction unmatched. The CDR3 contains 14 residues. The V gene's germline CDR1 is SGHRS and CDR2 YFSETQ.

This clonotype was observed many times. The CDR3 coding sequence is TGTGCCAGCAGCCAAGATCGACAGAAAGCCTACGAGCAGTACTTC. Its protein product is CASSQDRQKAYEQYF. The rearrangement links TRBV3-1 to TRBJ2-7; tentative D call: TRBD1 (5 bases). CDR3 length: 15 residues. Trimming stripped 0 bases from V and 2 bases from J, with 11 bases between. Germline-derived CDR1 and CDR2 are LGHDT and YNNKEL (reference sequence).

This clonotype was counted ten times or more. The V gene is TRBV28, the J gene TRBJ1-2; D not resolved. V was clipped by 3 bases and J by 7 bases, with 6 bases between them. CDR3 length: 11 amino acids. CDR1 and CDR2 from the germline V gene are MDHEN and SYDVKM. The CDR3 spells CASSFNGGYTF. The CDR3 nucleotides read TGTGCCAGCAGTTTTAATGGTGGCTACACCTTC.

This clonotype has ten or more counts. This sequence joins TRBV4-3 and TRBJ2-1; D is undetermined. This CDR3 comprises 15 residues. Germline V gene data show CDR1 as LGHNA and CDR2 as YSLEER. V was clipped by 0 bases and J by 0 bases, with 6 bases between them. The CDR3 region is CASSQEQSSYNEQFF. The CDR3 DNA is TGCGCCAGCAGCCAAGAACAGAGCTCCTACAATGAGCAGTTCTTC.

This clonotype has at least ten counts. CDR3 residues: CASSPGQPPYGYTF. CDR3 nucleotide sequence: TGTGCCAGCAGCCCGGGACAGCCTCCCTATGGCTACACCTTC. J is TRBJ1-2 and V is TRBV5-5, with 7 nucleotides matching TRBD1. The CDR3 is 14 amino acids. V shed 4 bases and J 4 bases; nucleotides not matched to a gene: 7. The germline CDR1 and CDR2 sequences are SGHKS and YYEKEE (reference sequence).

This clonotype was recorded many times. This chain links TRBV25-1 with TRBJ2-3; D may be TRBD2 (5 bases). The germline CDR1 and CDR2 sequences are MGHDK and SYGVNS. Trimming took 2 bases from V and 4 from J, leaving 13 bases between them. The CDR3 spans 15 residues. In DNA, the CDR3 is TGTGCCAGCAGTGAAAGCCGGGGAACGCCAGATACGCAGTATTTT. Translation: CASSESRGTPDTQYF. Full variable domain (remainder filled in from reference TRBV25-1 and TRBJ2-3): EADIYQTPRYLVIGTGKKITLECSQTMGHDKMYWYQQDPGMELHLIHYSYGVNSTEKGDLSSESTVSRIRTEHFPLTLESARPSHTSQYLCASSESRGTPDTQYFGPGTRLTVL.

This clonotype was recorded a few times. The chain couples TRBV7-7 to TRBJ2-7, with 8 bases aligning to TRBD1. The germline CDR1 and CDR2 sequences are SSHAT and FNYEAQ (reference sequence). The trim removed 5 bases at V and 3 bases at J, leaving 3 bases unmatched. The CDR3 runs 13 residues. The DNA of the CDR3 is TGTGCCAGCAGCCAAGACAGGGGCTACGAGCAGTACTTC. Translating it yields CASSQDRGYEQYF.

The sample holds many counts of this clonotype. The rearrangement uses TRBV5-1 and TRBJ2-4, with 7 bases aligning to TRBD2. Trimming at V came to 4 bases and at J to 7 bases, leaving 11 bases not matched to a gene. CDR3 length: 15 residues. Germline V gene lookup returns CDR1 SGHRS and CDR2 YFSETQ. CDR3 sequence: CASSPPGGGWNIQYF. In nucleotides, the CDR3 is TGCGCCAGCAGCCCTCCGGGAGGCGGATGGAACATTCAGTACTTC.

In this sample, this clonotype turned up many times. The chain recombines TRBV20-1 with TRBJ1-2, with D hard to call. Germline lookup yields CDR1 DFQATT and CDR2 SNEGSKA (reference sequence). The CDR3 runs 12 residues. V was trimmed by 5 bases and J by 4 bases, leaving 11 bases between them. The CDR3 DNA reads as TGCAGTGCTCCCGAATTGGCCTATGGCTACACCTTC. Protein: CSAPELAYGYTF.

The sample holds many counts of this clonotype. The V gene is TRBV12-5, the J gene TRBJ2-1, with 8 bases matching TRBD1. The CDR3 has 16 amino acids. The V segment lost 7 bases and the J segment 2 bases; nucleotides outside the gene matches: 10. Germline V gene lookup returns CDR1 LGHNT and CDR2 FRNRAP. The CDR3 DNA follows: TGTGCTAGTGCCAAGACGGGACAGGCAACCTACAATGAGCAGTTCTTC. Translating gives CASAKTGQATYNEQFF.

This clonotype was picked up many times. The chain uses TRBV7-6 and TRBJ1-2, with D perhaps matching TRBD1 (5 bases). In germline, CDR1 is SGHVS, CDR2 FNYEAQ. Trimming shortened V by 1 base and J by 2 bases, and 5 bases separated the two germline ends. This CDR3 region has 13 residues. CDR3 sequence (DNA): TGTGCCAGCAGCTTAGGACAGAACTATGGCTACACCTTC. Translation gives CASSLGQNYGYTF. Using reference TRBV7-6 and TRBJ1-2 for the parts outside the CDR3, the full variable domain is GAGVSQSPRYKVTKRGQDVALRCDPISGHVSLYWYRQALGQGPEFLTYFNYEAQQDKSGLPNDRFSAERPEGSISTLTIQRTEQRDSAMYRCASSLGQNYGYTFGSGTRLTVV.

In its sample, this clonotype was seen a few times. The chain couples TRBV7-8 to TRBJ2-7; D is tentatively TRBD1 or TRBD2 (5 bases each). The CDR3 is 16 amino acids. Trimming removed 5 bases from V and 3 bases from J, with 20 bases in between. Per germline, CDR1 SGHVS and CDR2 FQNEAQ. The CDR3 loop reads CASSRTGTYSSYEQYF. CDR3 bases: TGTGCCAGCAGCCGGACTGGGACCTACTCAAGCTACGAGCAGTACTTC.

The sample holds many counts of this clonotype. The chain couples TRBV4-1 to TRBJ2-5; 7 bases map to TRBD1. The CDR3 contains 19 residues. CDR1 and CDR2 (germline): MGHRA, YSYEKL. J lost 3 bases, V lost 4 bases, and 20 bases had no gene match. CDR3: CASSPRDRSERKDEETQYF. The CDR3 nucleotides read TGCGCCAGCAGCCCCCGGGACAGATCGGAAAGGAAGGACGAAGAGACCCAGTACTTC.